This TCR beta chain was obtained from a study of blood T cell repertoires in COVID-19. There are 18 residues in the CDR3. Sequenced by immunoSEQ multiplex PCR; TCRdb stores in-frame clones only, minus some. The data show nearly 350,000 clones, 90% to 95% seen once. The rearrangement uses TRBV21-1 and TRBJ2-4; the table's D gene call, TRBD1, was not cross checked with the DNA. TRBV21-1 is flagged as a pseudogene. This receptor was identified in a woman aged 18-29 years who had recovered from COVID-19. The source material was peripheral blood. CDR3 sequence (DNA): TGTGCCAGCAGCAAAGCGCTTCCCACAGCACTAGCCAAAAACATTCAGTACTTC. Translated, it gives CASSKALPTALAKNIQYF.